This T cell receptor beta chain was identified in a study of Graves' ophthalmopathy and Graves' hyperthyroidism. General study results and limits: Blood also harbored most expanded thyroid clonotypes above 0.001 frequency.

This clonotype has a count of ten or more. Its antigen is not known. Trimming cost V 7 bases and J 7 bases, with 10 bases left between them. The CDR3 has 11 residues. Per germline, CDR1 MNHEY and CDR2 SVGEGT. Patients were diagnosed from clinical symptoms, serum thyroxine, TRAb, thyroid ultrasound and orbital computed tomography. TCR beta CDR3 amplification used RNA transcripts. First-round RT-PCR employed HTBI primers, with a second-round multiplex PCR after it. In TCRdb, the multiplex PCR reads were re-called with MiXCR into one record per CDR3 protein. Altogether about 380,000 distinct CDR3 sequences are present, 15% being singletons, with the ten largest covering about 7%.

The genes are TRBV6-2 or TRBV6-3 and TRBJ1-1, with TRBD1 as a possible D gene (5 bases). Sequenced input: peripheral blood. This receptor was obtained from a woman between 18 and 29 years old with stable Graves' hyperthyroidism. CDR3 sequence: CASITGIEAFF. The CDR3 region has the DNA TGTGCCAGCATAACAGGAATTGAAGCTTTCTTT.